This entry concerns a single T cell receptor beta chain. Its antigen remains unknown. The record originates from a study of cytomegalovirus exposure and HLA in healthy donors. General observations from the study: The authors confirmed in vitro that a few CMV-associated chains were specific for CMV antigens. Later work found most CMV-associated TCR beta chains apparently HLA-restricted. Sequencing artifact likely explains a cluster of highly shared sequence variants. Immune exposure information available was restricted to CMV serostatus.

PCR was performed using 60 Vbeta and 13 Jbeta primers. TCRdb's table, derived via immunoSEQ multiplex PCR, lists solely in-frame clones and lacks some. Altogether some 150,000 clones are present, roughly 89% being singletons, with the ten largest covering about 5%. V lost 3 bases and J 0 bases, leaving 15 bases between the germline ends. CDR3 length: 18 residues. In germline, CDR1 is SNHLY, CDR2 FYNNEI. The clonotype comes from a woman in her 30s in good health and CMV-seronegative. The sample comprised PBMCs. This chain links TRBV2 with TRBJ2-6, with no clear D. The CDR3 region has the DNA TGTGCCAGCAGTGAGAACCCCTGGGCGTTCTCTGGGGCCAACGTCCTGACTTTC. It is translated as CASSENPWAFSGANVLTF.